Below are 29 T cell receptor beta chains sequenced from a single sample in a study of control samples from healthy donors and cancer patients. Clones were sequenced by immunoSEQ multiplex PCR, and TCRdb holds only the in-frame ones, with some missing. The sample carries some 120,000 clones, approximately 87% recorded once. The sequenced sample consisted of blood. These receptors came from a young man in good health.

Only one count was recorded for this clone. V and J are TRBV5-1 and TRBJ2-3; 8 bases agree with TRBD2. V was pared by 3 bases and J by 3 bases, with 3 bases of the junction left unmatched. This CDR3 region has 14 residues. Per germline, CDR1 SGHRS and CDR2 YFSETQ. The CDR3 sequence: CASSSGGRTDTQYF. In DNA, the CDR3 is TGCGCCAGCAGCTCGGGGGGGCGAACAGATACGCAGTATTTT.

This clone was recorded only once. CDR3 nucleotides: TGTGCCAGCAGCCAAGGGACCTACCTTAGCAATCAGCCCCAGCATTTT. Its protein product is CASSQGTYLSNQPQHF. J is TRBJ1-5 and V is TRBV4-2, with unresolved D. The CDR3 length is 16 residues. The V end lost 1 base, the J end lost 0 bases, and 10 bases lay between the germline ends. Per the germline V gene, CDR1 is LGHNA and CDR2 is YNFKEQ.

The chain carries TRBV5-1 and TRBJ1-1; D is possibly TRBD1 (6 bases). The CDR3 totals 13 residues. Germline assignment: CDR1 SGHRS and CDR2 YFSETQ. V lost 4 bases and J lost 7, with 14 bases in between. The CDR3 sequence: CASSITGYSEAFF. In nucleotides, the CDR3 is TGCGCCAGCAGCATTACAGGGTATAGTGAAGCTTTCTTT.

V gene TRBV29-1 combines with J gene TRBJ2-7; tentative D call: TRBD1 (5 bases). The V end lost 5 bases, the J end lost 2 bases, and 10 bases lay between the germline ends. CDR3 length: 12 residues. Germline-derived CDR1 and CDR2 are SQVTM and ANQGSEA. CDR3 loop: CSVNQGTYEQYF. CDR3 in DNA: TGCAGCGTTAATCAGGGAACCTACGAGCAGTACTTC.

The chain uses TRBV6-4 and TRBJ1-1; D unclear. Per the germline V gene, CDR1 is MRHNA and CDR2 is SNTAGT. V was shortened by 5 bases and J by 1 base, with 8 bases between the two germline ends. The CDR3 consists of 13 residues. CDR3 sequence (DNA): TGTGCCAGCAGTCAGGACGAGAACACTGAAGCTTTCTTT. It specifies CASSQDENTEAFF.

This clone was seen a few times. The rearrangement uses TRBV28 and TRBJ2-6; no firm D call. Deletions cut 4 bases from V and 7 bases from J, with 14 bases between. The CDR3 consists of 15 residues. Germline CDR1 MDHEN, CDR2 SYDVKM. CDR3 region: CASSYQPSGANVLTF. As DNA, the CDR3 is TGTGCCAGCAGTTACCAACCCAGTGGAGCCAACGTCCTGACTTTC.

CDR3 protein: CATSDFDSGTGVYEQYF. The CDR3 coding sequence is TGTGCCACCAGTGATTTTGACTCCGGGACAGGGGTATACGAGCAGTACTTC. This chain connects TRBV24-1 to TRBJ2-7; TRBD1 aligns across 10 bases. The J segment lost 4 bases and the V segment lost 1 base, leaving 9 bases of the junction unmatched. CDR3 length equals 17 residues. The germline CDR1 and CDR2 sequences are KGHDR and SFDVKD.

The chain employs TRBV3-1 (or the pseudogene TRBV3-2) and TRBJ1-5, with D unclear. Trimming took off 1 base at V and 5 bases at J, with 6 bases between the two ends. Germline-derived CDR1 and CDR2 are LGHDT and YNNKEL (reference sequence). CDR3 size: 13 residues. CDR3 residues: CASSQGRDQPQHF. As DNA, the CDR3 is TGTGCCAGCAGCCAAGGTCGCGATCAGCCCCAGCATTTT.

The chain uses TRBV18 and TRBJ1-2; no reliable D call. Germline CDR1 is KGHSH and CDR2 is LQKENI. Trimming removed 3 bases at V and 2 bases at J, with 10 bases between. This CDR3 has 14 amino acids. The CDR3 DNA follows: TGTGCCAGCTCACCTGCGGGTGAAAACTATGGCTACACCTTC. Translating gives CASSPAGENYGYTF.

The chain uses TRBV18 and TRBJ1-3; no clear D gene. Germline CDR1 KGHSH, CDR2 LQKENI. This CDR3 has 16 residues. Trimming stripped 4 bases from V and 1 base from J, with 14 bases between. CDR3 region: CASSLENRASGNTIYF. For the CDR3, the DNA is TGTGCCAGCTCACTTGAAAATCGAGCGTCTGGAAACACCATATATTTT.

This chain uses TRBV6-5 with TRBJ1-5; possible D gene TRBD1, 6 bases. V was trimmed by 8 bases and J by 6 bases, leaving 14 bases between them. From germline, CDR1 is MNHEY and CDR2 SVGAGI. This CDR3 is 13 amino acids long. The DNA for the CDR3 is TGTGCCAGCTGCAGGGGTTCGGGTCAGCCCCAGCATTTT. The encoded protein is CASCRGSGQPQHF.

In its sample, this clone was seen once. The rearrangement uses TRBV19 and TRBJ2-7, with 7 bases lining up with TRBD1. This CDR3 is built from 14 residues. J gave up 3 bases and V 4 bases, and 6 bases lay outside the gene matches. Germline V gene data show CDR1 as LNHDA and CDR2 as SQIVND (reference sequence). The CDR3 protein is CASSRSRDSYEQYV. In DNA form, the CDR3 reads TGTGCCAGTAGTAGATCCCGGGACAGCTACGAGCAGTACGTC.

V usage is TRBV19 and J usage is TRBJ2-2; unclear D gene. This CDR3 has 14 residues. Looked up from germline, CDR1 is LNHDA and CDR2 is SQIVND (reference sequence). V lost 0 bases, J lost 7 bases, and 9 bases lay in between. CDR3 in DNA: TGTGCCAGTAGTATAGAAGAATTCAGCGGGGAGCTGTTTTTT. It specifies CASSIEEFSGELFF.

The V and J genes are TRBV5-1 and TRBJ1-5; D call uncertain. CDR1 and CDR2 from the germline V gene are SGHRS and YFSETQ. Trimming stripped 0 bases from V and 3 bases from J, with 13 bases between. The CDR3 totals 16 residues. The CDR3 DNA sequence: TGCGCCAGCAGCTTGGAGGCGCGGACTTACAATCAGCCCCAGCATTTT. Translation: CASSLEARTYNQPQHF.

The chain recombines TRBV7-9 with TRBJ1-2, with 10 bases aligning to TRBD1. CDR3 size: 15 residues. The V segment lost 7 bases and the J segment 5 bases; nucleotides outside the gene matches: 10. Germline V gene data show CDR1 as SEHNR and CDR2 as FQNEAQ (reference sequence). CDR3 loop: CASTKDRGRWYGYTF. The DNA of the CDR3 is TGTGCCAGCACCAAAGACAGGGGGCGCTGGTATGGCTACACCTTC.

V and J are TRBV7-9 and TRBJ1-1, with D maybe TRBD1 (5 bases). CDR3 length equals 14 residues. Deletions cut 7 bases from V and 6 bases from J, with 18 bases between. Per germline, CDR1 SEHNR and CDR2 FQNEAQ (reference sequence). CDR3 region: CASKPPGGGAEAFF. CDR3 DNA sequence: TGTGCCAGCAAACCCCCTGGGGGGGGAGCTGAAGCTTTCTTT.

The chain joins TRBV19 to TRBJ1-2; no definite D call. Germline V gives CDR1 LNHDA, CDR2 SQIVND (reference sequence). Trimming shortened V by 2 bases and J by 3 bases, and 10 bases separated the two germline ends. The CDR3 sequence is 14 residues long. CDR3 coding DNA: TGTGCCAGTAGTATAAACGGTGAAGACTATGGCTACACCTTC. Amino acid sequence: CASSINGEDYGYTF.

The chain joins TRBV11-2 to TRBJ1-1; D call uncertain. Germline CDR1 is SGHAT and CDR2 is FQNNGV. CDR3 length equals 15 residues. Deletions cut 1 base from V and 5 bases from J, with 14 bases between. The CDR3 loop reads CASSLGILRGTEAFF. The DNA of the CDR3 is TGTGCCAGCAGCTTAGGGATTCTGCGGGGAACTGAAGCTTTCTTT.

The genes are TRBV30 and TRBJ2-1; TRBD2 matches at 8 bases. Trimming at V came to 0 bases and at J to 6 bases, leaving 10 bases not matched to a gene. Germline V gene lookup returns CDR1 GTSNPN and CDR2 SVGIG (reference sequence). This CDR3 comprises 16 residues. This CDR3 is CAWSVGRAGGTNEQFF. Written as DNA, the CDR3 is TGTGCCTGGAGTGTAGGAAGGGCGGGGGGAACCAATGAGCAGTTCTTC.

This chain links TRBV6-1 with TRBJ1-6; no definite D call. Trimming pared 1 base from V and 10 bases from J, leaving 14 bases between. The CDR3 contains 15 residues. Germline V gene lookup returns CDR1 MNHNS and CDR2 SASEGT. CDR3 in amino acids: CASSEVATTSSPLHF. The CDR3 bases are TGTGCCAGCAGTGAAGTGGCGACCACTAGCTCACCCCTCCACTTT.

As to this clone: Other nucleotide sequences from this sample produce the same CDR3. The genes are TRBV2 and TRBJ2-7; D is unclear. The CDR3 is 11 amino acids. The V end was cut by 8 bases, the J end by 0 bases, with 5 bases between. CDR1 is SNHLY, CDR2 FYNNEI, per germline. This chain's CDR3 is CASSSSYEQYF. The CDR3 DNA follows: TGTGCCAGCTCCAGCTCCTACGAGCAGTACTTC. Full variable domain (rest looked up from reference TRBV2 and TRBJ2-7): EPEVTQTPSHQVTQMGQEVILRCVPISNHLYFYWYRQILGQKVEFLVSFYNNEISEKSEIFDDQFSVERPDGSNFTLKIRSTKLEDSAMYFCASSSSYEQYFGPGTRLTVT.

The count of this clone is one. The chain joins TRBV29-1 to TRBJ2-4; D is unresolved. Per germline, CDR1 SQVTM and CDR2 ANQGSEA. With 0 bases removed from V and 0 bases from J, the gap between germline ends came to 12 bases. The CDR3 covers 16 residues. The CDR3: CSVEDRGSLAKNIQYF. In DNA form, the CDR3 reads TGCAGCGTTGAAGATCGCGGTTCCTTAGCCAAAAACATTCAGTACTTC.

Remarks on this clone: Other nucleotide sequences from this sample produce the same CDR3. V is TRBV7-9 and J is TRBJ1-5; D remains unclear. The CDR3 has 12 amino acids. Germline V gives CDR1 SEHNR, CDR2 FQNEAQ (reference sequence). Trimming took off 1 base at V and 7 bases at J, with 5 bases between the two ends. The DNA for the CDR3 is TGTGCCAGCAGCTTAGACAACCAGCCCCAGCATTTT. This translates into CASSLDNQPQHF.

This clone was observed a single time. The rearrangement uses TRBV5-1 and TRBJ2-1; D gene unclear. This CDR3 region has 12 residues. Germline V CDR1 and CDR2: SGHRS, YFSETQ. The V end lost 0 bases, the J end lost 5 bases, and 3 bases lay between the germline ends. Here the CDR3 DNA reads TGCGCCAGCAGCTTGGGCCACAATGAGCAGTTCTTC. Translating it yields CASSLGHNEQFF.

The chain carries TRBV29-1 and TRBJ2-3, with a tentative D call TRBD1 (6 bases). Trimming removed 5 bases at V and 6 bases at J, with 12 bases between. CDR1 and CDR2 (germline): SQVTM, ANQGSEA. This CDR3 is built from 12 residues. The DNA of the CDR3 is TGCAGCGTTCGGCAGGGGAAGGATACGCAGTATTTT. This codes for CSVRQGKDTQYF.

V usage is TRBV7-9 and J usage is TRBJ2-3, with TRBD1 as a possible D gene (5 bases). V lost 0 bases to trimming and J lost 2 bases, with 12 bases between them. Germline V gene lookup returns CDR1 SEHNR and CDR2 FQNEAQ (reference sequence). The CDR3 has 16 residues. In DNA form, the CDR3 reads TGTGCCAGCAGCTTAGCCGTGGTAGGGGACACAGATACGCAGTATTTT. As protein: CASSLAVVGDTDTQYF. Variable domain in full (rest from reference TRBV7-9 and TRBJ2-3): DTGVSQNPRHKITKRGQNVTFRCDPISEHNRLYWYRQTLGQGPEFLTYFQNEAQLEKSRLLSDRFSAERPKGSFSTLEIQRTEQGDSAMYLCASSLAVVGDTDTQYFGPGTRLTVL.

V usage is TRBV7-8 and J usage is TRBJ2-1; TRBD2 agrees at 7 bases. CDR3 size: 15 residues. The V gene's germline CDR1 is SGHVS and CDR2 FQNEAQ. The junction had 4 bases not matched to a gene; V was cut back by 3 bases and J by 2 bases. This chain's CDR3 is CASSFPSGTYNEQFF. CDR3 in DNA: TGTGCCAGCAGCTTTCCTAGCGGTACCTACAATGAGCAGTTCTTC.

V and J are TRBV19 and TRBJ1-5, with TRBD1 as a possible D gene (5 bases). V lost 8 bases and J lost 4, with 12 bases in between. In germline, CDR1 is LNHDA, CDR2 SQIVND (reference sequence). The CDR3 extends over 13 amino acids. The CDR3 coding sequence is TGTGCCAGTTATTCAGGGAGAAATCAGCCCCAGCATTTT. The encoded protein is CASYSGRNQPQHF.

This rearrangement joins TRBV11-2 to TRBJ1-1; no firm D call. The CDR3 runs to 14 residues. V lost 1 base and J lost 1, with 7 bases in between. Germline V gene lookup returns CDR1 SGHAT and CDR2 FQNNGV. CDR3 amino acids: CASSLVRRNTEAFF. CDR3 DNA: TGTGCCAGCAGCTTAGTACGAAGGAACACTGAAGCTTTCTTT.